This T cell receptor (beta chain) was captured in a study of CD8+CD57+ T cells in acquired aplastic anemia. Findings of the study overall: Overlapping CD8+ CDR3 repertoires of patients and controls contained under 35 shared sequences.

In germline, CDR1 is LNHNV, CDR2 YYDKDF (reference sequence). The CDR3 is 18 residues long. The germline V and J ends were trimmed by 6 bases and 0 bases, with 20 bases remaining between them. About this clonotype: As yet, its antigen is unknown.

TCR beta VDJ and CDR3 profiles were obtained from a genomic DNA template. Each CDR3 protein is one row after TCRdb ran MiXCR on the reads. The table shows some 210,000 distinct CDR3 sequences, with over 55% occurring only once. V and J are TRBV15 and TRBJ2-2; D assignment may be TRBD1 or TRBD2 (6 bases each). The sequenced sample was sorted CD4+, CD8+, or CD8+CD57+ T cells (not recorded which) from PBMCs. The origin of this receptor is a human donor in good health. The CDR3 loop reads CATRGLPGATTNTGELFF. DNA of the CDR3: TGTGCCACCAGAGGCCTTCCGGGGGCCACAACGAACACCGGGGAGCTGTTTTTT.